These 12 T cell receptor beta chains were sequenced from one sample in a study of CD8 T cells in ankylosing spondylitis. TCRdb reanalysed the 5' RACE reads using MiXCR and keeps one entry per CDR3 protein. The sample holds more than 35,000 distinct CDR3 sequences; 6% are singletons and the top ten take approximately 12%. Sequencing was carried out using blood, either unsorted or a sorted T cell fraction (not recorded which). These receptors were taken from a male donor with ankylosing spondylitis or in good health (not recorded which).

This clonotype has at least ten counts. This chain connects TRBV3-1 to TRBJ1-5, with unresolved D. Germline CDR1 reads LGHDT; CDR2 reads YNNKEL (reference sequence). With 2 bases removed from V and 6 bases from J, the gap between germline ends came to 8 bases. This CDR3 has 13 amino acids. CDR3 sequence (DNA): TGTGCCAGCAGCCAAAGATCAGGTCAGCCCCAGCATTTT. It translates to CASSQRSGQPQHF.

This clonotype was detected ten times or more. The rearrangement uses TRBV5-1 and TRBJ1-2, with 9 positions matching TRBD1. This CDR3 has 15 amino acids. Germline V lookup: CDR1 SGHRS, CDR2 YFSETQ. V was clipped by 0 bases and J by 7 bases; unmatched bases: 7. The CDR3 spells CASSLGDRDTSGYTF. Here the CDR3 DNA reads TGCGCCAGCAGCTTGGGGGACAGGGATACTTCTGGCTACACCTTC.

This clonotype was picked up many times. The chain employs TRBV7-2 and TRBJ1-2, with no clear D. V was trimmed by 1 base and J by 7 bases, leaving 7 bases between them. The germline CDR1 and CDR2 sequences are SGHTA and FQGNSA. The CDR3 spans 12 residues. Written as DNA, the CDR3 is TGTGCCAGCAGCTTAGACAGTGGTGGCTACACCTTC. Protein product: CASSLDSGGYTF.

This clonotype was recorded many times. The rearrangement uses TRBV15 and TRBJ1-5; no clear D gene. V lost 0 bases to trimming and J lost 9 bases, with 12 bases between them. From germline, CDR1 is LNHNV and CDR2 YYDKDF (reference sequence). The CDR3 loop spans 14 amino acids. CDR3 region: CATSREQTSGPQHF. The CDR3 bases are TGTGCCACCAGCAGAGAACAGACCAGCGGGCCCCAGCATTTT.

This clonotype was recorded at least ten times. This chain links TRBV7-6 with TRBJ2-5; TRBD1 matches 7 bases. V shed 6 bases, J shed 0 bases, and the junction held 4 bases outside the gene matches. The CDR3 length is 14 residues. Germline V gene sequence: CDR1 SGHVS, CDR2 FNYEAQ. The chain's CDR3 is CASSLTGDQETQYF. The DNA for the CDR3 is TGTGCCAGCAGTCTAACAGGGGACCAAGAGACCCAGTACTTC.

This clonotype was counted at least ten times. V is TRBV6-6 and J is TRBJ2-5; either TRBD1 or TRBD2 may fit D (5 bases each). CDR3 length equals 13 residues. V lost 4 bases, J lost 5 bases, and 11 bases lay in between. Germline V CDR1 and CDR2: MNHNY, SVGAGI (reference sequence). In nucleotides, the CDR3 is TGTGCCAGCAGTTCGAAAGGGGAGGAGACCCAGTACTTC. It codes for CASSSKGEETQYF.

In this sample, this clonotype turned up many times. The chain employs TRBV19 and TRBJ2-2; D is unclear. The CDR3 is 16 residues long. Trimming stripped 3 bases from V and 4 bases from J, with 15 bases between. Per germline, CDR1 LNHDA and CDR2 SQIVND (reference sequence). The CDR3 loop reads CASSMRQAYVTGELFF. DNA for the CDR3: TGTGCCAGTAGTATGCGGCAGGCGTATGTCACCGGGGAGCTGTTTTTT. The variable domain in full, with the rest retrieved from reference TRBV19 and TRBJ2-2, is DGGITQSPKYLFRKEGQNVTLSCEQNLNHDAMYWYRQDPGQGLRLIYYSQIVNDFQKGDIAEGYSVSREKKESFPLTVTSAQKNPTAFYLCASSMRQAYVTGELFFGEGSRLTVL.

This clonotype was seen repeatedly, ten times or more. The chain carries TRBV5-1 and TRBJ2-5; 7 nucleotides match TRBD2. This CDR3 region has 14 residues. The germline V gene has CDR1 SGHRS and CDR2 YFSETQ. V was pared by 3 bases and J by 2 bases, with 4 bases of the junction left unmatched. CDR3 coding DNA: TGCGCCAGCAGCTCAGGCGGGGGACAAGAGACCCAGTACTTC. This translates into CASSSGGGQETQYF.

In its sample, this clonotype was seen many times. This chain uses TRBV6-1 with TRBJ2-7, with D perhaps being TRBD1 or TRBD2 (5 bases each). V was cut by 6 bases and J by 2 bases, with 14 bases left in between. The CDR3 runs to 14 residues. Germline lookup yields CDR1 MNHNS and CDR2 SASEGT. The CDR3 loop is CASRTGTATYEQYF. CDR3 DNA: TGTGCCAGCAGGACCGGGACGGCAACCTACGAGCAGTACTTC.

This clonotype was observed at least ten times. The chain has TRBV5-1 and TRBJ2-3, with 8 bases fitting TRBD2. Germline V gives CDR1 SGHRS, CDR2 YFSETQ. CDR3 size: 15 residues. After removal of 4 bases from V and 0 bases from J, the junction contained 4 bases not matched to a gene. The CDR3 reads CASSRTSGSTDTQYF. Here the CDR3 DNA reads TGCGCCAGCAGCCGTACTAGCGGCAGCACAGATACGCAGTATTTT.

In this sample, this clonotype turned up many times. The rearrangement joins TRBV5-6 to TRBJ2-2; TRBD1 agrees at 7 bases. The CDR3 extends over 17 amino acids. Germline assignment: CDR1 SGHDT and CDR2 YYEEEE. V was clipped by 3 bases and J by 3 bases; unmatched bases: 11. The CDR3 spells CASSSVPQGRDTGELFF. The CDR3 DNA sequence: TGTGCCAGCAGCTCAGTCCCACAGGGGCGGGACACCGGGGAGCTGTTTTTT.

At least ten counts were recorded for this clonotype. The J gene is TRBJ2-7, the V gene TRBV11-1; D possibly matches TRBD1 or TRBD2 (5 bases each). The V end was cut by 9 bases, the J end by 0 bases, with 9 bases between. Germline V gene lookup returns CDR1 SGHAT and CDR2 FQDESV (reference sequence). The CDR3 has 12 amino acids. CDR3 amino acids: CASGGSSYEQYF. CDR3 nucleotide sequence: TGTGCCAGTGGGGGTTCCTCCTACGAGCAGTACTTC.